The rows below give T cell receptor beta chains drawn from one sample of a study of blood T cell repertoires in COVID-19. TCRdb's copy holds only in-frame clones and misses some; the assay was immunoSEQ multiplex PCR. The repertoire holds roughly 76,000 clones, with approximately 82% as singletons. Material for sequencing was peripheral blood. Receptors were obtained from a woman aged 70-85 years with acute or convalescent COVID-19. Both conserved end residues are part of each CDR3. A D gene is named only where the DNA matches it firmly. For some rows the clone size is stated as once, few or many, or as a class when expanded; others skip it.

abundance: NA
d_gene: TRBD1
v_gene: TRBV25-1
j_gene: TRBJ1-4
CDR3aa: CASSQGVRHNEKLFF
CDR3nt: TGTGCCAGCAGCCAGGGGGTGCGGCATAATGAAAAACTGTTTTTT

abundance: NA
d_gene: NA
v_gene: TRBV18
j_gene: TRBJ2-3
CDR3aa: CASSPSGEEDTQYF
CDR3nt: TGTGCCAGCTCACCATCGGGGGAAGAAGATACGCAGTATTTT

abundance: once
d_gene: NA
v_gene: TRBV6-5
j_gene: TRBJ2-3
CDR3aa: CASSYKRTTDTQYF
CDR3nt: TGTGCCAGCAGTTACAAGCGGACCACAGATACGCAGTATTTT

abundance: once
d_gene: NA
v_gene: TRBV13
j_gene: TRBJ1-1
CDR3aa: CASSRYQGTAEAFF
CDR3nt: TGTGCCAGCAGCCGTTACCAGGGAACCGCTGAAGCTTTCTTT

abundance: NA
d_gene: NA
v_gene: TRBV6-6
j_gene: TRBJ1-1
CDR3aa: CASSSLGSTEAFF
CDR3nt: TGTGCCAGCAGTTCCCTAGGGAGCACTGAAGCTTTCTTT

abundance: NA
d_gene: TRBD1
v_gene: TRBV29-1
j_gene: TRBJ2-2
CDR3aa: CSVVLVGQGAPGELFF
CDR3nt: TGCAGCGTTGTCCTGGTAGGACAGGGGGCTCCCGGGGAGCTGTTTTTT

abundance: NA
d_gene: NA
v_gene: TRBV10-2
j_gene: TRBJ1-4
CDR3aa: CASSEGGLINEKLFF
CDR3nt: TGCGCCAGCAGTGAAGGGGGTCTTATTAATGAAAAACTGTTTTTT

abundance: NA
d_gene: TRBD1
v_gene: TRBV7-6
j_gene: TRBJ1-1
CDR3aa: CASSAPGQGFLNTEAFF
CDR3nt: TGTGCCAGCAGCGCACCGGGACAGGGGTTTTTGAACACTGAAGCTTTCTTT

abundance: NA
d_gene: TRBD2
v_gene: TRBV19
j_gene: TRBJ2-7
CDR3aa: CASRAGAIYEQYF
CDR3nt: TGTGCCAGTAGGGCGGGAGCAATCTACGAGCAGTACTTC

abundance: NA
d_gene: TRBD1
v_gene: TRBV28
j_gene: TRBJ1-5
CDR3aa: CASSPDRGGGYSNQPQHF
CDR3nt: TGTGCCAGCAGCCCAGACAGGGGAGGGGGGTATAGCAATCAGCCCCAGCATTTT

abundance: NA
d_gene: NA
v_gene: TRBV29-1
j_gene: TRBJ1-4
CDR3aa: CSVESDEKLFF
CDR3nt: TGCAGCGTGGAATCGGATGAAAAACTGTTTTTT

abundance: NA
d_gene: NA
v_gene: TRBV21-1
j_gene: TRBJ1-1
CDR3aa: CASIARDRGKNTEAFF
CDR3nt: TGTGCCAGCATCGCCAGGGACAGGGGTAAGAACACTGAAGCTTTCTTT

abundance: NA
d_gene: TRBD2
v_gene: TRBV7-8
j_gene: TRBJ2-5
CDR3aa: CASSSGLAGGQETQYF
CDR3nt: TGTGCCAGCAGCTCCGGACTAGCGGGAGGACAAGAGACCCAGTACTTC

abundance: few
d_gene: NA
v_gene: TRBV27
j_gene: TRBJ1-1
CDR3aa: CASSFSGTLNTEAFF
CDR3nt: TGTGCCAGCAGTTTCTCCGGGACTTTGAACACTGAAGCTTTCTTT

abundance: NA
d_gene: TRBD2
v_gene: TRBV4-1
j_gene: TRBJ2-3
CDR3aa: CASSQGTWGGYGTDTQYF
CDR3nt: TGCGCCAGCAGCCAAGGCACTTGGGGGGGGTACGGCACAGATACGCAGTATTTT

abundance: NA
d_gene: TRBD1
v_gene: TRBV7-9
j_gene: TRBJ2-1
CDR3aa: CASSLGTGIYGEQFF
CDR3nt: TGTGCCAGCAGCCTCGGGACAGGGATCTATGGTGAGCAGTTCTTC

abundance: few
d_gene: TRBD1
v_gene: TRBV30
j_gene: TRBJ1-1
CDR3aa: CAWSRTGGSAAFF
CDR3nt: TGTGCCTGGAGTCGCACAGGGGGCTCGGCCGCTTTCTTT

abundance: NA
d_gene: TRBD2
v_gene: TRBV6-5
j_gene: TRBJ2-1
CDR3aa: CASRRKRGVYNEQFF
CDR3nt: TGTGCCAGCAGAAGAAAGCGGGGGGTATACAATGAGCAGTTCTTC

abundance: NA
d_gene: TRBD1
v_gene: TRBV27
j_gene: TRBJ2-2
CDR3aa: CASRAGQGLMNTGELFF
CDR3nt: TGTGCCAGCAGGGCGGGACAGGGGTTAATGAACACCGGGGAGCTGTTTTTT

abundance: NA
d_gene: NA
v_gene: TRBV2
j_gene: TRBJ2-5
CDR3aa: CASLQQSETQYF
CDR3nt: TGTGCCAGTTTACAGCAGTCGGAGACCCAGTACTTC

abundance: NA
d_gene: TRBD1
v_gene: TRBV6-5
j_gene: TRBJ2-3
CDR3aa: CASNQGASTDTQYF
CDR3nt: TGTGCCAGCAACCAGGGGGCTAGCACAGATACGCAGTATTTT

abundance: NA
d_gene: TRBD2
v_gene: TRBV5-1
j_gene: TRBJ2-1
CDR3aa: CASSPGTSGREYYNEQFF
CDR3nt: TGCGCCAGCAGCCCCGGGACTAGCGGGAGAGAGTATTACAATGAGCAGTTCTTC

abundance: NA
d_gene: NA
v_gene: TRBV7-7
j_gene: TRBJ2-2
CDR3aa: CASRRGLNTGELFF
CDR3nt: TGTGCCAGCAGAAGGGGTCTTAACACCGGGGAGCTGTTTTTT

abundance: NA
d_gene: NA
v_gene: TRBV6-5
j_gene: TRBJ2-5
CDR3aa: CASSYFSGQETQYF
CDR3nt: TGTGCCAGCAGTTATTTTAGCGGCCAAGAGACCCAGTACTTC

abundance: NA
d_gene: TRBD2
v_gene: TRBV9
j_gene: TRBJ2-3
CDR3aa: CASSVGLAGRQQGDTQYF
CDR3nt: TGTGCCAGCAGCGTAGGCCTAGCGGGAAGGCAGCAAGGAGATACGCAGTATTTT

abundance: NA
d_gene: TRBD1
v_gene: TRBV19
j_gene: TRBJ1-2
CDR3aa: CASSKDRGIYGYTF
CDR3nt: TGTGCCAGTAGCAAAGACAGGGGGATCTATGGCTACACCTTC

abundance: many
d_gene: NA
v_gene: TRBV19
j_gene: TRBJ2-3
CDR3aa: CASSIIPAADTQYF
CDR3nt: TGTGCCAGTAGTATTATCCCGGCGGCAGATACGCAGTATTTT

abundance: few
d_gene: NA
v_gene: TRBV12-3/TRBV12-4
j_gene: TRBJ1-2
CDR3aa: CASSLAGPYGYTF
CDR3nt: TGTGCCAGCAGTTTGGCAGGTCCCTATGGCTACACCTTC

abundance: NA
d_gene: NA
v_gene: TRBV6-6
j_gene: TRBJ1-2
CDR3aa: CASIPRLSNYGYTF
CDR3nt: TGTGCCAGCATTCCACGACTATCTAACTATGGCTACACCTTC

abundance: few
d_gene: NA
v_gene: TRBV4-2
j_gene: TRBJ1-4
CDR3aa: CASSQDGRTANEKLFF
CDR3nt: TGTGCCAGCAGCCAAGATGGGCGGACAGCTAATGAAAAACTGTTTTTT

abundance: NA
d_gene: TRBD2
v_gene: TRBV11-3
j_gene: TRBJ2-3
CDR3aa: CASSSNPDTSGTQYF
CDR3nt: TGTGCCAGCAGCTCTAACCCAGATACTAGCGGCACGCAGTATTTT

abundance: NA
d_gene: NA
v_gene: TRBV3-1/TRBV3-2
j_gene: TRBJ1-4
CDR3aa: CASSQAGLGEKLFF
CDR3nt: TGTGCCAGCAGCCAGGCGGGACTGGGTGAAAAACTGTTTTTT

abundance: few
d_gene: TRBD2
v_gene: TRBV7-9
j_gene: TRBJ2-7
CDR3aa: CASSSGGLAGARSYEQYF
CDR3nt: TGTGCCAGCAGCTCTGGGGGACTAGCGGGAGCAAGGTCCTACGAGCAGTACTTC

abundance: NA
d_gene: NA
v_gene: TRBV19
j_gene: TRBJ2-2
CDR3aa: CASEIQANTGELFF
CDR3nt: TGTGCCAGTGAGATCCAGGCGAACACCGGGGAGCTGTTTTTT

abundance: NA
d_gene: NA
v_gene: TRBV4-1
j_gene: TRBJ2-5
CDR3aa: CASSQVGVREETQYF
CDR3nt: TGCGCCAGCAGCCAAGTCGGGGTGAGGGAAGAGACCCAGTACTTC

abundance: NA
d_gene: NA
v_gene: TRBV6-5
j_gene: TRBJ1-1
CDR3aa: CASSWKRLTEAFF
CDR3nt: TGTGCCAGCAGTTGGAAGAGGTTAACTGAAGCTTTCTTT

abundance: NA
d_gene: TRBD1
v_gene: TRBV4-2
j_gene: TRBJ1-2
CDR3aa: CASSQDRQGRGYTF
CDR3nt: TGTGCCAGCAGCCAAGATCGACAGGGACGCGGCTACACCTTC

abundance: few
d_gene: TRBD1
v_gene: TRBV5-1
j_gene: TRBJ2-7
CDR3aa: CASSRDRGSEQYF
CDR3nt: TGCGCCAGCAGCCGGGACAGGGGCTCGGAGCAGTACTTC

abundance: NA
d_gene: TRBD2
v_gene: TRBV19
j_gene: TRBJ2-3
CDR3aa: CASSGGRRADTQYF
CDR3nt: TGTGCCAGTAGTGGCGGGAGGAGGGCAGATACGCAGTATTTT

abundance: NA
d_gene: TRBD2
v_gene: TRBV5-1
j_gene: TRBJ2-1
CDR3aa: CASSLELAGGSGGNEQFF
CDR3nt: TGCGCCAGCAGCTTAGAACTAGCGGGAGGGTCGGGTGGCAATGAGCAGTTCTTC

abundance: NA
d_gene: NA
v_gene: TRBV4-2
j_gene: TRBJ2-3
CDR3aa: CASSQVVAATDTQYF
CDR3nt: TGTGCCAGCAGCCAAGTAGTAGCGGCCACAGATACGCAGTATTTT

abundance: NA
d_gene: NA
v_gene: TRBV18
j_gene: TRBJ2-1
CDR3aa: CASSPNEYNEQFF
CDR3nt: TGTGCCAGCTCACCAAACGAGTACAATGAGCAGTTCTTC

abundance: NA
d_gene: NA
v_gene: TRBV5-1
j_gene: TRBJ1-5
CDR3aa: CASSLAGQRNQPQHF
CDR3nt: TGCGCCAGCAGCTTGGCTGGACAGAGGAATCAGCCCCAGCATTTT

abundance: NA
d_gene: TRBD1
v_gene: TRBV2
j_gene: TRBJ1-1
CDR3aa: CASRGQRMNTEAFF
CDR3nt: TGTGCCAGCAGGGGACAGAGGATGAACACTGAAGCTTTCTTT

abundance: NA
d_gene: NA
v_gene: TRBV5-6
j_gene: TRBJ2-5
CDR3aa: CASSPPEELETQYF
CDR3nt: TGTGCCAGCAGCCCCCCCGAGGAGCTAGAGACCCAGTACTTC

abundance: NA
d_gene: TRBD2
v_gene: TRBV7-2
j_gene: TRBJ2-5
CDR3aa: CASSLEGSSGIAYQETQYF
CDR3nt: TGTGCCAGCAGCTTAGAGGGCTCTAGCGGAATAGCGTACCAAGAGACCCAGTACTTC

abundance: NA
d_gene: TRBD2
v_gene: TRBV7-8
j_gene: TRBJ2-1
CDR3aa: CASSLGSGRVENEQFF
CDR3nt: TGTGCCAGCAGCTTAGGTAGCGGGAGGGTCGAGAATGAGCAGTTCTTC

abundance: NA
d_gene: TRBD2
v_gene: TRBV2
j_gene: TRBJ2-3
CDR3aa: CASSTGTKTSTDTQYF
CDR3nt: TGTGCCAGCAGTACCGGGACTAAAACTAGCACAGATACGCAGTATTTT

abundance: once
d_gene: TRBD1
v_gene: TRBV7-9
j_gene: TRBJ1-6
CDR3aa: CASSFGQGNSPLHF
CDR3nt: TGTGCCAGCAGCTTCGGACAGGGGAATTCACCCCTCCACTTT

abundance: NA
d_gene: TRBD2
v_gene: TRBV5-1
j_gene: TRBJ2-1
CDR3aa: CASTGTSGSLFDEQFF
CDR3nt: TGCGCCAGCACAGGGACTAGCGGGAGTCTTTTTGATGAGCAGTTCTTC